The 29 T cell receptor beta chains below all came from one sample that was sequenced in a study of T cells in Graves' hyperthyroidism and ophthalmopathy. Amplification of TCR beta CDR3 regions was performed using RNA transcripts as template. The TCR CDR3 was amplified in a first-round RT-PCR using the HTBI primer set. TCRdb recomputed calls from the multiplex PCR reads with MiXCR, one row per CDR3 protein. Altogether about 680,000 distinct CDR3 sequences are present, 35% being singletons, with the ten largest covering roughly 30%. Material for sequencing was blood. These receptors came from a woman in her forties with Graves' hyperthyroidism.

On this clonotype: Mismatch with germline at one junction end may stem from a read error. This rearrangement joins TRBV30 to TRBJ1-2; no reliable D call. The CDR3 sequence is 12 residues long. The germline gives CDR1 GTSNPN, CDR2 SVGIG (reference sequence). The CDR3, as DNA: TGTGCCTGGAGTGGACGTACCGCGAGAGAATGCTTC. Amino acid sequence: CAWSGRTARECF.

This clonotype was found a few times. The J gene is TRBJ1-3, the V gene TRBV29-1; D might be TRBD1 (6 bases). The CDR3 has 13 residues. Germline CDR1 SQVTM, CDR2 ANQGSEA. V lost 7 bases, J lost 3 bases, and 13 bases lay in between. For the CDR3, the DNA is TGCAGCGGATGGGGGGCGCGTGGAAACACCATATATTTT. Its protein product is CSGWGARGNTIYF.

The sample holds many counts of this clonotype. J is TRBJ2-7 and V is TRBV10-3, with unresolved D. The CDR3 consists of 14 residues. In germline, CDR1 is ENHRY, CDR2 SYGVKD. V lost 2 bases to trimming and J lost 6 bases, with 14 bases between them. The CDR3 nucleotides read TGTGCCATCAGTGAGATCAGTGGCCCCCGCGAGCAGTACTTC. Translating gives CAISEISGPREQYF.

This clonotype came up many times. The gene calls are TRBV7-6 and TRBJ2-7, with D tentatively TRBD2 (5 bases). Trimming cost V 4 bases and J 3 bases, with 10 bases left between them. Germline V gene lookup returns CDR1 SGHVS and CDR2 FNYEAQ. This CDR3 has 13 residues. This CDR3 reads CASSSAGDYEQYF. In DNA, the CDR3 is TGTGCCAGCAGCTCGGCCGGGGACTACGAGCAGTACTTC.

This clonotype was seen at least ten times. V and J are TRBV10-3 and TRBJ1-5; no clear D. With 3 bases removed from V and 4 bases from J, the gap between germline ends came to 7 bases. This CDR3 comprises 13 residues. CDR1 is ENHRY, CDR2 SYGVKD, per germline. The CDR3 is CAISEAGNQPQHF. The DNA of the CDR3 is TGTGCCATCAGTGAAGCGGGGAATCAGCCCCAGCATTTT.

V and J are TRBV6-6 and TRBJ2-7, with 8 nucleotides matching TRBD2. The CDR3 contains 15 residues. Germline CDR1 is MNHNY and CDR2 is SVGAGI (reference sequence). V lost 5 bases to trimming and J lost 7 bases; unmatched junction nucleotides: 13. CDR3 sequence (DNA): TGTGCCAGCAGTACCACTGTCCGGGAGCGGGGGGAGCAGTACTTC. Translated, it gives CASSTTVRERGEQYF.

The chain uses TRBV20-1 and TRBJ1-4, with 7 bases aligning to TRBD1. Germline-derived CDR1 and CDR2 are DFQATT and SNEGSKA (reference sequence). The CDR3 covers 16 residues. With V trimmed by 6 bases and J by 9 bases, 19 bases remained unmatched. The CDR3: CSATDTDTGAVKKLFF. The CDR3 DNA reads as TGCAGTGCCACCGACACCGATACAGGGGCCGTCAAAAAACTGTTTTTT.

This chain connects TRBV20-1 to TRBJ2-5; 8 bases align to TRBD1. Germline V gene sequence: CDR1 DFQATT, CDR2 SNEGSKA (reference sequence). The CDR3 has 12 residues. The J segment lost 10 bases and the V segment lost 3 bases, leaving 7 bases of the junction unmatched. CDR3 residues: CSARGQAGFQYF. The CDR3 DNA is TGCAGTGCTAGGGGACAGGCGGGATTCCAGTACTTC.

V usage is TRBV19 and J usage is TRBJ2-2; D is possibly TRBD1 (5 bases). The V end lost 9 bases, the J end lost 4 bases, and 15 bases lay between the germline ends. The CDR3 has 14 amino acids. Germline CDR1 is LNHDA and CDR2 is SQIVND (reference sequence). CDR3 in DNA: TGTGCCAGCTCACCAGGGTCCCTCACCGGGGAGCTGTTTTTT. This gives the protein CASSPGSLTGELFF.

V is TRBV19 and J is TRBJ1-5; D might be TRBD1 (6 bases). In germline, CDR1 is LNHDA, CDR2 SQIVND (reference sequence). The CDR3 is 16 residues long. Trimming cost V 7 bases and J 2 bases, with 18 bases left between them. The CDR3 nucleotides read TGTGCCAGTACCCTTAGGGGGGAGACAGGCAATCAGCCCCAGCATTTT. As protein: CASTLRGETGNQPQHF. Complete variable domain (other parts from reference TRBV19 and TRBJ1-5): DGGITQSPKYLFRKEGQNVTLSCEQNLNHDAMYWYRQDPGQGLRLIYYSQIVNDFQKGDIAEGYSVSREKKESFPLTVTSAQKNPTAFYLCASTLRGETGNQPQHFGDGTRLSIL.

The rearrangement uses TRBV2 and TRBJ1-1; weak D call: TRBD1 (6 bases). Gene TRBJ2-1 matches the end of the DNA better, so the J call may be wrong. The CDR3 contains 12 residues. In germline, CDR1 is SNHLY, CDR2 FYNNEI. The CDR3 nucleotides are TGTGCCAAGCTGGGGGCCGACAATGAGCAGTTCTTC. Amino acid sequence: CAKLGADNEQFF.

This clonotype came up a few times. V and J are TRBV19 and TRBJ2-7; 9 bases are a match to TRBD1. Germline assignment: CDR1 LNHDA and CDR2 SQIVND (reference sequence). The CDR3 is 15 amino acids. V shed 6 bases and J 2 bases; nucleotides not matched to a gene: 8. The CDR3 DNA sequence: TGTGCCAGTAGCTGGGGGACAGGGAGCGCCTACGAGCAGTACTTC. Protein sequence: CASSWGTGSAYEQYF.

This clonotype has at least ten counts. The V call is TRBV12-3 or TRBV12-4, the J call TRBJ1-5; 7 nucleotides line up with TRBD1. J gave up 0 bases and V 7 bases, and 0 bases lay outside the gene matches. CDR3 length equals 13 residues. The CDR3 DNA sequence: TGTGCCAGCAACAGGGGTAGCAATCAGCCCCAGCATTTT. Protein: CASNRGSNQPQHF.

Notes on this clonotype: This clone may be a read error of a much larger clone one base away. The CDR3 coding sequence is TGCGCCAGCAGTGAGTTCGGGGGCTATGGCTACACCTTC. It specifies CASSEFGGYGYTF. The rearrangement joins TRBV10-2 to TRBJ1-2; perhaps TRBD1 as D (5 bases). Deletions cut 1 base from V and 4 bases from J, with 7 bases between. The CDR3 contains 13 residues. The V gene's germline CDR1 is WSHSY and CDR2 SAAADI.

As for this clonotype: At one of its ends the junction is not consistent with the germline gene, which may arise from a read error. The chain links TRBV7-2 to TRBJ2-7; 7 bases map to TRBD1. Germline lookup yields CDR1 SGHTA and CDR2 FQGNSA. The CDR3 has 16 amino acids. DNA of the CDR3: TGCGCCAGCAGCCAAGTAGGGGGCCCGGGCCCCTACGAGCAGTACTTC. Amino acid sequence: CASSQVGGPGPYEQYF.

The chain combines TRBV27 with TRBJ2-7; either TRBD1 or TRBD2 may fit D (5 bases each). The CDR3 has 15 residues. V lost 5 bases to trimming and J lost 0 bases, with 14 bases between them. Germline CDR1 and CDR2: MNHEY and SMNVEV (reference sequence). CDR3 residues: CASSEPGRSSYEQYF. In DNA form, the CDR3 reads TGTGCCAGCAGTGAACCGGGACGGAGCTCCTACGAGCAGTACTTC.

This clonotype has at least ten counts. J is TRBJ1-1 and V is TRBV29-1, with 7 positions matching TRBD1. The junction had 7 bases not matched to a gene; V was cut back by 6 bases and J by 3 bases. Germline V gene data show CDR1 as SQVTM and CDR2 as ANQGSEA. The length of the CDR3 is 13 residues. The CDR3 region has the DNA TGCAGCGTCCCCGGGACAGAACACACTGAAGCTTTCTTT. Translated: CSVPGTEHTEAFF.

The genes are TRBV13 and TRBJ2-5; D unclear. Germline loops: CDR1 PRHDT, CDR2 FYEKMQ (reference sequence). The germline V and J ends were trimmed by 6 bases and 0 bases, with 5 bases remaining between them. This CDR3 contains 12 residues. The CDR3 reads CASRTNQETQYF. Here the CDR3 DNA reads TGTGCCAGCAGAACAAACCAAGAGACCCAGTACTTC.

Notes on this clonotype: Given a much more abundant clone one base away, this may be a read error. The V and J genes are TRBV4-1 and TRBJ1-1; no clear D gene. V shed 4 bases and J shed 5 bases, with 11 bases lying between them. The germline V gene encodes CDR1 MGHRA and CDR2 YSYEKL. The CDR3 has 13 amino acids. The CDR3 nucleotides read TGCGCCAGCAGCCGGACTGACACAACTGAAGCTTTCTTT. This gives the protein CASSRTDTTEAFF.

This chain joins TRBV20-1 and TRBJ2-7; maybe TRBD2 (5 bases). The ends were cut back, 0 bases at V and 3 bases at J, with 21 bases in the middle. Germline loops: CDR1 DFQATT, CDR2 SNEGSKA (reference sequence). CDR3 length: 17 amino acids. The CDR3: CSARDPSGLPLSYEQYF. CDR3 nucleotide sequence: TGCAGTGCTAGAGACCCATCCGGACTCCCGCTTAGCTACGAGCAGTACTTC.

This clonotype was recorded at least ten times. The chain uses TRBV19 and TRBJ1-2; D is unresolved. The germline V and J ends were trimmed by 6 bases and 0 bases, with 11 bases remaining between them. The CDR3 covers 14 residues. The germline V gene has CDR1 LNHDA and CDR2 SQIVND (reference sequence). The CDR3 DNA sequence: TGTGCCAGTAGCTTCGCAGTCACTAACTATGGCTACACCTTC. This sequence encodes CASSFAVTNYGYTF.

The CDR3 bases are TGCAGCGTTGCCGGGACAGGCTATCAGCCCCAGCATTTT. It yields the protein CSVAGTGYQPQHF. This chain joins TRBV29-1 and TRBJ1-5; 8 bases fit TRBD1. Looked up from germline, CDR1 is SQVTM and CDR2 is ANQGSEA. V trimming: 4 bases; J trimming: 5 bases; junction bases outside the gene matches: 4. This CDR3 is built from 13 residues.

Worth noting for this clonotype: One junction end does not reproduce the germline sequence, and a read error may be involved. This sequence joins TRBV10-1 and TRBJ1-5; no clear D. Germline V gene sequence: CDR1 WNHNN, CDR2 SYGVQD (reference sequence). The CDR3 sequence is 15 residues long. The chain's CDR3 is CASSSPGRSNQPQHF. As DNA, the CDR3 is TGTGCCAGCAGTTCCCCAGGTCGTAGCAATCAGCCCCAGCATTTT.

This clonotype was recorded many times. The chain has TRBV5-8 and TRBJ1-2, with 7 bases identical to TRBD1. With V trimmed by 3 bases and J by 4 bases, 9 bases remained unmatched. The CDR3 sequence is 15 residues long. Germline CDR1 SGHTS, CDR2 YDEGEE. In nucleotides, the CDR3 is TGTGCCAGCAGCTCCCAGGGGGGACAAAGCTATGGCTACACCTTC. Its translation is CASSSQGGQSYGYTF.

A few counts support this clonotype. V gene TRBV6-1 combines with J gene TRBJ1-2; D is unclear. V shed 3 bases and J shed 4 bases, with 18 bases lying between them. The germline gives CDR1 MNHNS, CDR2 SASEGT. The CDR3 has 16 amino acids. The CDR3 spells CASSERTAVPSYGYTF. CDR3 nucleotides: TGTGCCAGCAGTGAGAGAACGGCAGTCCCGTCCTATGGCTACACCTTC.

Of note for this clonotype: Since a far larger clone is one base different, this is likely a read error. V usage is TRBV7-9 and J usage is TRBJ2-7; D tentatively fits TRBD1 or TRBD2 (5 bases each). The germline V gene encodes CDR1 SEHNR and CDR2 FQNEAQ (reference sequence). The CDR3 sequence is 14 residues long. V lost 5 bases and J 0 bases, leaving 11 bases between the germline ends. The CDR3 loop is CASSHRGSSYEQYF. CDR3 bases: TGTGCCAGCAGCCACCGGGGCAGCTCCTACGAGCAGTACTTC.

The J gene is TRBJ2-2, the V gene TRBV11-2; D remains unclear. The V gene lost 3 bases and the J gene lost 1 base, with 15 bases spanning the gap. The length of the CDR3 is 17 residues. Germline CDR1 is SGHAT and CDR2 is FQNNGV. This CDR3 reads CASSLSFYSGNTGELFF. The CDR3 nucleotides read TGTGCCAGCAGCTTGAGTTTTTATTCGGGGAACACCGGGGAGCTGTTTTTT.

Concerning this clonotype: An end of the junction does not agree with germline; a read error may underlie this. The chain joins TRBV10-2 to TRBJ1-5; possible D gene TRBD1, 6 bases. Germline CDR1 WSHSY, CDR2 SAAADI. The CDR3 extends over 14 amino acids. CDR3 amino acids: CASIGARGHQSQHF. The CDR3 nucleotides are TGCGCCAGCATAGGGGCCAGGGGACATCAGTCCCAGCATTTT.

The rearrangement links TRBV7-2 to TRBJ1-1; 7 bases are shared with TRBD1. CDR3 length equals 16 residues. Germline CDR1 is SGHTA and CDR2 is FQGNSA. V lost 0 bases, J lost 0 bases, and 4 bases stayed unmatched. The CDR3 region has the DNA TGTGCCAGCAGCTTAGCGGGGACAGAGATGAACACTGAAGCTTTCTTT. Amino acid sequence: CASSLAGTEMNTEAFF.